A selection of T cell receptor beta chains follows, all from one sample in a study of blood T cell repertoires in COVID-19. Libraries were prepared by immunoSEQ multiplex PCR; TCRdb keeps only in-frame clonotypes and omits some of them. The sample consists of about 70,000 clones, around nine tenths of them appearing once. Material: peripheral blood. Source of these receptors: a man aged 50-59 years with acute or convalescent COVID-19. CDR3s include the opening cysteine and the closing phenylalanine or tryptophan. The order of the fields is V gene, clone size, J gene, D gene, CDR3 DNA, CDR3 protein. The D gene is left open where the match is weak. The size of a clone is reported for some rows only, either as once, few or many, or as a class for expanded clones.

TRBV10-1	once	TRBJ2-1	NA	TGCGCCAGCAGTGATGCGGGGAGAAGCTCCTACAATGAGCAGTTCTTC	CASSDAGRSSYNEQFF
TRBV28	NA	TRBJ2-5	NA	TGTGCCAGCAGTTTAGGAGGGGAGGAGACCCAGTACTTC	CASSLGGEETQYF
TRBV28	NA	TRBJ2-2	NA	TGTGCCAGCAGTTCCAACCTGCGCTACGGGTCCGGGGAGCTGTTTTTT	CASSSNLRYGSGELFF
TRBV5-1	NA	TRBJ2-5	NA	TGCGCCAGCAGCTTGGCTCCACCGGGGGAGGCCCAGTACTTC	CASSLAPPGEAQYF
TRBV12-5	NA	TRBJ2-1	TRBD2	TGTGCTAGTGGTTTGGTGCCCGACGGGAGGACGGGCAATGAGCAGTTCTTC	CASGLVPDGRTGNEQFF
TRBV6-4	NA	TRBJ2-1	TRBD2	TGTGCCAGCAGTGCTACGGGACTAGCGGGAGGTAATGAGCAGTTCTTC	CASSATGLAGGNEQFF
TRBV28	NA	TRBJ1-4	NA	TGTGCCAGCAGTTTAATCCAGGGGAATGAAAAACTGTTTTTT	CASSLIQGNEKLFF
TRBV9	NA	TRBJ2-3	TRBD2	TGTGCCAGCAGCGACCCCTCGGTGGCTAGCGGTCCCACAGATACGCAGTATTTT	CASSDPSVASGPTDTQYF
TRBV28	NA	TRBJ2-7	NA	TGTGCCTCTGGGGGGTCCGCCTACGAGCAGTACTTC	CASGGSAYEQYF
TRBV19	NA	TRBJ2-3	TRBD2	TGTGCCAGTAGTATAGGGACTAGCGGCTACACAGATACGCAGTATTTT	CASSIGTSGYTDTQYF
TRBV5-1	NA	TRBJ2-1	TRBD1	TGCGCCAGCAGCACGACAGGGCAAAACAATGAGCAGTTCTTC	CASSTTGQNNEQFF
TRBV4-1	NA	TRBJ2-1	NA	TGCGCCAGCAGCCCCCCCACTAGCTCCTACAATGAGCAGTTCTTC	CASSPPTSSYNEQFF
TRBV19	NA	TRBJ2-3	TRBD2	TGTGCCAGTAGTCTAAGACTAGCGGGACCCACCCCGGATACGCAGTATTTT	CASSLRLAGPTPDTQYF
TRBV7-3	NA	TRBJ2-3	TRBD1	TGTGCCAGCAGCAACGGACAGGGAGATACGCAGTATTTT	CASSNGQGDTQYF
TRBV20-1	NA	TRBJ2-4	NA	TGCAGTGCTAGTAGGTCCCCCAGGCGGGTAGGAGCCAAAAACATTCAGTACTTC	CSASRSPRRVGAKNIQYF
TRBV11-2	NA	TRBJ1-1	NA	TGTGCCAGCAGCCCCTCTTTAAACACTGAAGCTTTCTTT	CASSPSLNTEAFF
TRBV28	NA	TRBJ1-1	NA	TGTGCCAGCAGTTTAGGGCCTCACACTGAAGCTTTCTTT	CASSLGPHTEAFF
TRBV7-3	NA	TRBJ2-5	NA	TGTGCCAGCAGCCCCCATCCGGGGGAGACCCAGTACTTC	CASSPHPGETQYF